This TCR beta chain was observed in a study of blood T cell repertoires in COVID-19. Authors' processing steps: Reference gene primer amplification gave nucleated cell count estimates. Assay used: immunoSEQ multiplex PCR; TCRdb lists only in-frame clones, some missing. V and J calls and clone size are given by that table; D and trimming were obtained from the DNA. The table lists 250,000 to 350,000 clones, approximately 83% of them singletons. CDR3 length: 15 amino acids. V dropped 2 bases and J dropped 6; count of bases not matched to a gene: 2. Per the germline V gene, CDR1 is KGHSH and CDR2 is LQKENI. The Seattle patients, enrolled during active infection, were followed longitudinally. The table lists this clone with a count of one.

The origin of this receptor is a person aged 65-85 years with COVID-19, enrolled during active disease. Sequenced sample: peripheral blood. The rearrangement joins TRBV18 to TRBJ2-2, with 11 bases identical to TRBD2. The CDR3 coding sequence is TGTGCCAGCTCACCAGGGACTAGCGGCTCCGGGGAGCTGTTTTTT. Its protein product is CASSPGTSGSGELFF.